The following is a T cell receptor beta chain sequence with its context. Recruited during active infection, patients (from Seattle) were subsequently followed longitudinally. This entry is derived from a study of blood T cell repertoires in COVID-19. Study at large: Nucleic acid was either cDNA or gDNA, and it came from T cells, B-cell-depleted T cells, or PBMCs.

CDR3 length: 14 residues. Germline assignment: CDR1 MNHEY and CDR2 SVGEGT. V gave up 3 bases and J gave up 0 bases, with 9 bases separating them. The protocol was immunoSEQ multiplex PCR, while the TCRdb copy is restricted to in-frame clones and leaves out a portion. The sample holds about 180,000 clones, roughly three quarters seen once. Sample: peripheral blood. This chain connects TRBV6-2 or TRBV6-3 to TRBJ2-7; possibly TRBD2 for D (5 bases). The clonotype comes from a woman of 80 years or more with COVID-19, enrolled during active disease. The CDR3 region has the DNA TGTGCCAGCAGTTATTCGGGGTACTCCTACGAGCAGTACTTC. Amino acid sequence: CASSYSGYSYEQYF.